The entry that follows covers one TCR beta chain sequence. The antigen remains undetermined. Every donor was a healthy person donating bone marrow. This record belongs to a study of cytomegalovirus exposure and HLA in healthy donors. Overall study findings and caveats: Common viral pathogens seemed, in a later analysis, to connect with several of the most significant clusters. Confirmation in vitro established that a few CMV-associated chains were specific for CMV antigens.

The PCR ran on 60 Vbeta and 13 Jbeta primers. As processed by the authors: Approximately 86 million unique TCR beta chains, some 11 million shared, were counted in a later analysis. TCRdb's table, derived via immunoSEQ multiplex PCR, lists solely in-frame clones and lacks some. V, J and clone size are taken as reported in that table, and D and trimming were inferred from the DNA itself. The sample includes 150,000 to 250,000 clones, approximately 85% of them seen just once. CDR3 length: 15 amino acids. The junction had 9 bases not matched to a gene; V was cut back by 1 base and J by 11 bases. Germline loops: CDR1 SGHTA, CDR2 FQGNSA.

Sequencing was carried out using PBMCs. The sequence was collected from a girl aged 10-17 years in good health and CMV-seropositive. V is TRBV7-2 and J is TRBJ2-4; 9 positions match TRBD2. The CDR3 here is CASSLERLAGRVQYF. In DNA, the CDR3 is TGTGCCAGCAGCTTAGAACGCCTAGCGGGGAGGGTTCAGTACTTC.